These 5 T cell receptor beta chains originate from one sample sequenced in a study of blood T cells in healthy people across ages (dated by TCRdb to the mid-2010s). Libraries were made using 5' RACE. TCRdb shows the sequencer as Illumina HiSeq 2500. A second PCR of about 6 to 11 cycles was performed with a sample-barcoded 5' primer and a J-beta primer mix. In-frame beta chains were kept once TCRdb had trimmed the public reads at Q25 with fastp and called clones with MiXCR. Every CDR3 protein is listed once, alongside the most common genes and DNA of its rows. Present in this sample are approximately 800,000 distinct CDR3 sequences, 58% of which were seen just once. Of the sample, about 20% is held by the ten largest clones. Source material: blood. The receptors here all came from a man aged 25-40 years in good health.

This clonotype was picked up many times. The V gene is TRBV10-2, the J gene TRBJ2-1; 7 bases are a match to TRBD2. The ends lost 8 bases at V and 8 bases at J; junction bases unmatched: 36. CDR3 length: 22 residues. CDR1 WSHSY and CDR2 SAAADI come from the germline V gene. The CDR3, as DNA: TGCGCCAGCGGCAGCTCCACTCGAGGTTTCTTGGGGGGGGGAAGGTCTATCGATGAGCAGTTCTTC. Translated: CASGSSTRGFLGGGRSIDEQFF.

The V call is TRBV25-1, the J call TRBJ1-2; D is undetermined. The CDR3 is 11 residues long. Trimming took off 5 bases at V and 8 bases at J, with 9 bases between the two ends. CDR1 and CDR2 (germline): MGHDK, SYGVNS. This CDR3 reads CASSIGRGYTF. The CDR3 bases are TGTGCCAGCAGTATAGGAAGGGGCTACACCTTC.

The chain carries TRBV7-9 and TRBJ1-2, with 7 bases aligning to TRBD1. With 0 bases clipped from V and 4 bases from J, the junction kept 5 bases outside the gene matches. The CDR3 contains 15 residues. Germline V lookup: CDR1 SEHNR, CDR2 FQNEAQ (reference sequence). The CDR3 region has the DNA TGTGCCAGCAGCTTAGCAGGTGGGACAGTCTATGGCTACACCTTC. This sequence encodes CASSLAGGTVYGYTF.

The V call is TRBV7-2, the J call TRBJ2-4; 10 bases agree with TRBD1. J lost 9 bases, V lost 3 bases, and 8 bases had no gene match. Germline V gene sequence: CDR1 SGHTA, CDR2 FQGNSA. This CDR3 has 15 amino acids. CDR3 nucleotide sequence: TGTGCCAGCAGCTTGGGGGGACAGGGGAGGATCATTCAGTACTTC. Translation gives CASSLGGQGRIIQYF.

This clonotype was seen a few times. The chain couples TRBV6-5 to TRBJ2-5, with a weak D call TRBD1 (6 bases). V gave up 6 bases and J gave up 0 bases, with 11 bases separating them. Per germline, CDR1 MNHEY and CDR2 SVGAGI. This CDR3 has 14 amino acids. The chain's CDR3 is CASRSQGNQETQYF. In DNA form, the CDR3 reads TGTGCCAGCAGGTCCCAGGGGAACCAAGAGACCCAGTACTTC.